A single sample gave rise to the 22 T cell receptor beta chains below, sequenced in a study of cytomegalovirus exposure and HLA in healthy donors. Produced via immunoSEQ multiplex PCR; TCRdb's table is partial and in-frame only. This table holds about 130,000 clones, just under 90% found once. Sequenced material: PBMCs. The receptor set was obtained from a woman aged 25 to 39 in good health and CMV-seropositive.

V gene TRBV2 combines with J gene TRBJ1-1; TRBD1 agrees at 9 bases. Germline assignment: CDR1 SNHLY and CDR2 FYNNEI. V gave up 4 bases and J gave up 4 bases; unmatched junction bases: 4. The CDR3 is 14 residues long. The CDR3 nucleotides read TGTGCCAGCAGTGCCCCGACAGGGGGCACTGAAGCTTTCTTT. Its protein product is CASSAPTGGTEAFF.

This chain connects TRBV11-3 to TRBJ2-5; 16 bases fit TRBD2. CDR3 length equals 18 residues. The V gene end was trimmed by 5 bases and the J gene end by 0 bases; junction bases not matched to a gene: 6. Per germline, CDR1 SGHNT and CDR2 YENEEA. This CDR3 reads CASSRGLAGGGYQETQYF. For the CDR3, the DNA is TGTGCCAGCAGCCGGGGACTAGCGGGAGGGGGGTACCAAGAGACCCAGTACTTC.

The chain recombines TRBV11-1 with TRBJ2-6; 10 nucleotides align to TRBD1. CDR3 length: 18 amino acids. Germline values: CDR1 SGHAT, CDR2 FQDESV (reference sequence). V lost 8 bases and J lost 0; bases outside the gene matches: 10. CDR3 amino acids: CASSSKTGGGSGANVLTF. The CDR3 bases are TGTGCCAGCTCGTCTAAGACAGGGGGCGGCTCTGGGGCCAACGTCCTGACTTTC.

J is TRBJ2-7 and V is TRBV6-1; 11 bases line up with TRBD2. Germline loops: CDR1 MNHNS, CDR2 SASEGT. With 3 bases clipped from V and 0 bases from J, the junction kept 1 base outside the gene matches. CDR3 length equals 15 residues. In DNA, the CDR3 is TGTGCCAGCAGTGAGACTAGCGGGGCCTCCTACGAGCAGTACTTC. This translates into CASSETSGASYEQYF.

The V and J genes are TRBV6-5 and TRBJ1-4; 8 bases align to TRBD1. The length of the CDR3 is 15 residues. V lost 9 bases to trimming and J lost 6 bases; unmatched junction nucleotides: 12. Per germline, CDR1 MNHEY and CDR2 SVGAGI. CDR3 protein: CARFIFGTGDEKLFF. The CDR3 bases are TGTGCCAGATTCATCTTCGGGACAGGCGATGAAAAACTGTTTTTT.

This clone was observed a single time. V and J are TRBV5-1 and TRBJ2-5; TRBD2 aligns across 10 bases. The V gene end was trimmed by 4 bases and the J gene end by 5 bases; junction bases not matched to a gene: 8. Germline V gene sequence: CDR1 SGHRS, CDR2 YFSETQ. The CDR3 runs to 15 residues. CDR3 residues: CASSKGAGGQETQYF. DNA for the CDR3: TGCGCCAGCAGCAAAGGAGCGGGGGGGCAGGAGACCCAGTACTTC.

This clone was observed at least ten times. J is TRBJ1-5 and V is TRBV28; 10 bases line up with TRBD1. V was clipped by 5 bases and J by 6 bases; unmatched bases: 4. The CDR3 has 14 residues. Per germline, CDR1 MDHEN and CDR2 SYDVKM. The CDR3: CASSRRQGAQPQHF. The DNA for the CDR3 is TGTGCCAGCAGTCGGCGACAGGGGGCTCAGCCCCAGCATTTT.

With regard to this clone: An end of the junction differs from the germline gene, which may be a read error. The V gene is TRBV6-5, the J gene TRBJ2-7, with TRBD1 matching over 11 bases. The CDR3 is 10 amino acids. The V gene's germline CDR1 is MNHEY and CDR2 SVGAGI. CDR3 loop: CASGGTGGNF. CDR3 coding DNA: TGTGCCAGCGGCGGGACAGGGGGAAACTTC.

V is TRBV5-1 and J is TRBJ2-3; 14 bases match TRBD2. Germline CDR1 SGHRS, CDR2 YFSETQ. The V gene end was trimmed by 4 bases and the J gene end by 0 bases; junction bases not matched to a gene: 7. This CDR3 contains 18 residues. As DNA, the CDR3 is TGCGCCAGCAGCACCGGACTAGCGGGAGGCCGAAGCACAGATACGCAGTATTTT. It translates to CASSTGLAGGRSTDTQYF.

This rearrangement joins TRBV28 to TRBJ2-2, with 8 bases that match TRBD1. CDR1 MDHEN and CDR2 SYDVKM come from the germline V gene. The CDR3 is 16 amino acids. V dropped 4 bases and J dropped 4; count of bases not matched to a gene: 8. CDR3 in DNA: TGTGCCAGCAGTTCCACAGGGGGATCGGGCACCGGGGAGCTGTTTTTT. Its translation is CASSSTGGSGTGELFF. The entire variable domain, with the rest obtained from reference TRBV28 and TRBJ2-2, is as follows: DVKVTQSSRYLVKRTGEKVFLECVQDMDHENMFWYRQDPGLGLRLIYFSYDVKMKEKGDIPEGYSVSREKKERFSLILESASTNQTSMYLCASSSTGGSGTGELFFGEGSRLTVL.

The V and J genes are TRBV6-5 and TRBJ2-3; 7 bases match TRBD2. Trimming took 6 bases from V and 2 from J; bases not matched to a gene: 8. Looked up from germline, CDR1 is MNHEY and CDR2 is SVGAGI. The CDR3 length is 15 residues. For the CDR3, the DNA is TGTGCCAGCAGGGCGGGGAGGGCCCACACAGATACGCAGTATTTT. As protein: CASRAGRAHTDTQYF.

This chain links TRBV10-1 with TRBJ1-2; 8 bases agree with TRBD1. With 7 bases clipped from V and 2 bases from J, the junction kept 21 bases outside the gene matches. Germline lookup yields CDR1 WNHNN and CDR2 SYGVQD (reference sequence). The CDR3 totals 19 residues. CDR3 protein: CASISVNDRGGFPNYGYTF. The CDR3 DNA reads TGCGCCAGCATTTCAGTGAACGACAGGGGAGGATTTCCCAACTATGGCTACACCTTC.

The chain couples TRBV7-8 to TRBJ2-5, with 11 bases lining up with TRBD2. CDR3 length equals 16 residues. Germline-derived CDR1 and CDR2 are SGHVS and FQNEAQ. J was trimmed by 5 bases and V by 4 bases; bases with no gene match: 9. The CDR3 spells CASSSNSGRAKETQYF. As DNA, the CDR3 is TGTGCCAGCAGCTCAAATAGCGGGAGGGCCAAGGAGACCCAGTACTTC.

The genes are TRBV6-5 and TRBJ1-2, with TRBD1 as a possible D gene (5 bases). The germline gives CDR1 MNHEY, CDR2 SVGAGI. The V and J ends lost 5 bases and 8 bases respectively, with 15 bases between them. This CDR3 has 13 residues. The chain's CDR3 is CASSRTNSWGYTF. The CDR3 nucleotides read TGTGCCAGCAGTCGGACAAATAGTTGGGGCTACACCTTC.

V and J are TRBV6-1 and TRBJ1-2; 9 nucleotides line up with TRBD1. This CDR3 has 15 amino acids. The ends lost 4 bases at V and 3 bases at J; junction bases unmatched: 6. Germline CDR1 is MNHNS and CDR2 is SASEGT. The chain's CDR3 is CASSATGTGHYGYTF. CDR3 DNA: TGTGCCAGCAGTGCAACAGGGACAGGGCACTATGGCTACACCTTC.

The chain couples TRBV28 to TRBJ2-1; weak D call: TRBD2 (6 bases). From germline, CDR1 is MDHEN and CDR2 SYDVKM. V lost 2 bases and J lost 5, with 10 bases in between. This CDR3 is built from 14 residues. The CDR3 DNA follows: TGTGCCAGCAGTTTAGACGGGGGTCACAATGAGCAGTTCTTC. Protein sequence: CASSLDGGHNEQFF.

This chain links TRBV5-4 with TRBJ2-7; a weak D match, TRBD2 (5 bases). CDR1 SGHNT and CDR2 YYREEE come from the germline V gene (reference sequence). The V gene lost 4 bases and the J gene lost 4 bases, with 12 bases spanning the gap. This CDR3 contains 13 residues. CDR3 bases: TGTGCCAGCAGCAAGGACTGGCAATACGAGCAGTACTTC. Its protein is CASSKDWQYEQYF. Filled out from reference TRBV5-4 and TRBJ2-7, the complete variable domain reads ETGVTQSPTHLIKTRGQQVTLRCSSQSGHNTVSWYQQALGQGPQFIFQYYREEENGRGNFPPRFSGLQFPNYSSELNVNALELDDSALYLCASSKDWQYEQYFGPGTRLTVT.

The genes are TRBV7-3 and TRBJ2-7, with 10 bases fitting TRBD2. With 5 bases clipped from V and 3 bases from J, the junction kept 7 bases outside the gene matches. This CDR3 is 15 amino acids long. CDR1 and CDR2 from the germline V gene are SGHTA and FQGTGA. This CDR3 is CASSRGTSEGYEQYF. The CDR3, as DNA: TGTGCCAGCAGCCGAGGGACTAGCGAAGGCTACGAGCAGTACTTC.

This chain connects TRBV6-5 to TRBJ1-2; no clear D. Deletions cut 5 bases from V and 0 bases from J, with 10 bases between. The CDR3 consists of 14 residues. Germline V lookup: CDR1 MNHEY, CDR2 SVGAGI. The CDR3, as DNA: TGTGCCAGCAGTATCTCCCCCCCTAACTATGGCTACACCTTC. Translating gives CASSISPPNYGYTF.

The V gene is TRBV28, the J gene TRBJ2-1; 10 bases are a match to TRBD2. J lost 2 bases, V lost 4 bases, and 2 bases had no gene match. Germline lookup yields CDR1 MDHEN and CDR2 SYDVKM. CDR3 length equals 15 residues. The CDR3 protein is CASSSSGGAYNEQFF. The CDR3 nucleotides are TGTGCCAGCAGTTCGAGCGGGGGGGCCTACAATGAGCAGTTCTTC.

The chain carries TRBV19 and TRBJ2-7; D possibly corresponds to TRBD2 (6 bases). In germline, CDR1 is LNHDA, CDR2 SQIVND (reference sequence). The CDR3 sequence is 14 residues long. V shed 6 bases and J shed 3 bases, with 15 bases lying between them. The CDR3 sequence: CASSASRGSYEQYF. CDR3 DNA sequence: TGTGCCAGTAGCGCATCGCGGGGAAGCTACGAGCAGTACTTC.

The genes are TRBV28 and TRBJ1-6, with TRBD1 identical over 7 bases. Germline lookup yields CDR1 MDHEN and CDR2 SYDVKM. The V and J ends lost 3 bases and 3 bases, in that order; junction bases with no gene match: 8. This CDR3 region has 17 residues. The CDR3 nucleotides are TGTGCCAGCAGTTTTATCGACAGGGCCCTCTATAATTCACCCCTCCACTTT. Protein: CASSFIDRALYNSPLHF.